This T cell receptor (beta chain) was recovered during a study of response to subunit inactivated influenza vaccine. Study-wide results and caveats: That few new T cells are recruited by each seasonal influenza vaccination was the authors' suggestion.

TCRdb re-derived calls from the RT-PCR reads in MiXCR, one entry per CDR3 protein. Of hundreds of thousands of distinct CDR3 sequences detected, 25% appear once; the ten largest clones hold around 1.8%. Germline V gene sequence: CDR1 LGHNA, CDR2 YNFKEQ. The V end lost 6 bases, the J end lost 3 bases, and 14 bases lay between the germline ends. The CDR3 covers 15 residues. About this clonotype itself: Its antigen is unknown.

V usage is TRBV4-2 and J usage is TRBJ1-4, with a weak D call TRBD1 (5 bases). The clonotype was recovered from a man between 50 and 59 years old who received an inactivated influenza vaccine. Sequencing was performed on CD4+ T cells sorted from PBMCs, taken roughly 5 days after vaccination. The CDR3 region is CASRKITGSNEKLFF. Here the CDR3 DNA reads TGTGCCAGCAGAAAGATCACAGGATCTAATGAAAAACTGTTTTTT.